This T cell receptor (beta chain) was recorded in a study of siplizumab effects on memory and regulatory T cells. Data came from immunoSEQ multiplex PCR; TCRdb stores just in-frame clones and leaves some out. The data hold 62,000 or so clones, with 70% to 90% observed a single time. From germline, CDR1 is KGHSH and CDR2 LQKENI. The CDR3 length is 16 residues. With 2 bases removed from V and 5 bases from J, the gap between germline ends came to 18 bases. As for this clone: Its antigen is unknown.

Sequences were generated from unstimulated naive, memory, effector memory and TEMRA subsets in a few donor pairs. Study results and limitations: Mappable CD4+ clones that were alloreactive averaged approximately 69% Treg-derived with siplizumab versus 25% to 30% in controls. For siplizumab cultures, the suppressive function of their proliferating Tregs was not confirmed. Memory cells seemed less diverse than naive T cells, which also seemed major contributors to the alloresponse.

Sequencing was done on a sample of memory CD4+ T cells sorted from blood. The V and J genes are TRBV18 and TRBJ2-5; D is uncertain. The TCR sequence derives from a human donor in good health. The CDR3 DNA reads TGTGCCAGCTCACCAAGTCCGGGCCCTTCCCGGGAGACCCAGTACTTC. Amino acid sequence: CASSPSPGPSRETQYF.